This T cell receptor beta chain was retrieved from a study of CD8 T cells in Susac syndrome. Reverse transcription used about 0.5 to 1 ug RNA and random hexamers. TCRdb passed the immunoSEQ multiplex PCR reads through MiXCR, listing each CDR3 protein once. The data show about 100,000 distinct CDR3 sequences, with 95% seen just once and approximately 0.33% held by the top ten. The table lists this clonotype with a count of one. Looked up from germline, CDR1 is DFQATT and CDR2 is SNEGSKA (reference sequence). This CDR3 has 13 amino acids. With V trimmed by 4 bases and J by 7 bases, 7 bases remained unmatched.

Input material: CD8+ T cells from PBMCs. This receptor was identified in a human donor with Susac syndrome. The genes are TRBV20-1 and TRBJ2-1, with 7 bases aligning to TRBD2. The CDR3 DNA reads TGCAGTGCTACACGGGAGGCCCCAAATGAGCAGTTCTTC. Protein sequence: CSATREAPNEQFF.